This TCR beta chain was observed in a study of synovial regulatory T cells in juvenile arthritis. Study results and limitations: Blood Treg cells that were inflammation-associated showed lower TCR diversity than other blood Treg cells.

The table came from immunoSEQ multiplex PCR; TCRdb's copy has only in-frame clones and leaves some out. The specimen's table records roughly 1,300 clones. According to its frequency, this clone is medium-sized. Its target is unknown. Germline values: CDR1 SGHAT, CDR2 FQNNGV. The CDR3 runs to 14 residues. No DNA sequence was recorded. Specimen: Treg cells from blood. Stated subset: HLA-DR+ inflammation-associated blood Treg cells. The source is a donor aged 2-30 years with juvenile idiopathic arthritis. The chain uses TRBV11-2 and TRBJ1-2. The CDR3 region is CASSLDTSNYGYTF.